This TCR beta chain stems from a study of shared clonotypes between healthy human individuals. Whole-study results and caveats: Non-shared clonotypes displayed generation probabilities falling below those of clonotypes present in all four donors. Rarefaction analysis demonstrated incomplete sorted-subset sequencing notwithstanding large depth.

As concerns this clone: The target antigen is unknown.

There are 13 residues in the CDR3. Germline V CDR1 and CDR2: LNHDA, SQIVND (reference sequence). The V end was cut by 3 bases, the J end by 7 bases, with 10 bases between. Selected positively for CCR7 and CD45RO-negative, naive CD8 cells excluded terminally differentiated effector memory CD45RA+ cells. All of the donors resided in Nashville, Tennessee, and each was a Caucasian adult. Several immunoSEQ plates held equal portions of the genomic DNA taken from each subset. The assay was immunoSEQ multiplex PCR, and TCRdb's table has in-frame clones only and misses some. The sample has under 700,000 clones; 85% to 95% are singletons.

Sample: naive CD8+ T cells sorted from blood. The TCR originated in a woman aged 25 to 45 in good health. The gene calls are TRBV19 and TRBJ2-1; D is ambiguous. The CDR3 DNA reads TGTGCCAGTAGTATGGTCTTAGGGAATGAGCAGTTCTTC. This encodes CASSMVLGNEQFF.